This TCR beta chain is drawn from a study of control samples from healthy donors and cancer patients. Germline V gene lookup returns CDR1 MNHEY and CDR2 SVGAGI. Trimming pared 7 bases from V and 7 bases from J, leaving 14 bases between. This CDR3 has 13 residues. The assay was immunoSEQ multiplex PCR, and TCRdb's table has in-frame clones only and misses some. Among hundreds of thousands of clones listed, over 75% were seen once. The gene calls are TRBV6-5 and TRBJ1-5; D gene unclear. Source material: PBMCs. The clonotype was recovered from a woman in her fifties or sixties with lung cancer. The CDR3 DNA reads as TGTGCCAGCACCCAATCGTCTTGGCAGCCCCAGCATTTT. The encoded protein is CASTQSSWQPQHF.